A single T cell receptor (beta chain) is shown here with its context. Clones were sequenced by immunoSEQ multiplex PCR, and TCRdb holds only the in-frame ones, with some missing. The sample holds under 150,000 clones; around nine tenths are singletons and the top ten take more than 6.5%. These data belong to a study of control samples from healthy donors and cancer patients. Trimming stripped 5 bases from V and 5 bases from J, with 13 bases between. Germline-derived CDR1 and CDR2 are LGHDT and YNNKEL (reference sequence). This CDR3 is built from 14 residues. The receptor's source is a man aged 40-49 years in good health. The genes are TRBV3-1 (or the pseudogene TRBV3-2) and TRBJ2-1; D might be TRBD1 or TRBD2, each matching 5 bases. What was sequenced was blood. The CDR3 sequence: CASSSRDGDNEQFF. The CDR3 nucleotides read TGTGCCAGCAGCTCCCGGGACGGAGACAATGAGCAGTTCTTC.